This T cell receptor beta chain was retrieved from a study of blood T cell repertoires in COVID-19. This CDR3 is 13 amino acids long. V lost 4 bases, J lost 9 bases, and 13 bases lay in between. Germline loops: CDR1 SGHTA, CDR2 FQGNSA. As originally analysed: Cell counts per sample came from amplifying reference gene primers. Repertoires were generated with immunoSEQ multiplex PCR, while TCRdb's copy carries only in-frame clones and drops some. D and trimming were read from the DNA, whereas the V and J calls and clone size are those reported in that table. This table holds about 140,000 clones, about 85% found once.

The V gene is TRBV7-2, the J gene TRBJ2-1, with D possibly TRBD1 on 5 matching bases. The sample comprised peripheral blood. The sequence was obtained from a human donor in a cohort sampled during active COVID-19. As DNA, the CDR3 is TGTGCCAGCAGCTGGGGCCCCCTAGGTGAGCAGTTCTTC. It codes for CASSWGPLGEQFF.